Shown below are 20 T cell receptor beta chains from a single sample sequenced in a study of blood T cells in healthy people across ages. It was with a sample-barcoded 5' primer and a J-beta primer mix that a second PCR of about 6 to 12 cycles was run. Via MiXCR, TCRdb re-called the 5' RACE reads, giving one row per CDR3 protein. The repertoire holds around 1.7 million distinct CDR3 sequences, with roughly 27% as singletons. Sample: blood. Receptors were obtained from a woman in her 30s in good health.

This clonotype was detected only a few times. The junction does not match germline at one end; this may be a read error. The chain is built from TRBV2 and TRBJ2-1, with D maybe TRBD2 (5 bases). The CDR3 is made up of 11 amino acids. Germline lookup yields CDR1 SNHLY and CDR2 FYNNEI. In DNA, the CDR3 is TGCGCCGCCAGGCGGGCCGATGAGCAGTTCTTC. Encoded protein: CAARRADEQFF.

The table lists this clonotype with many counts. The chain employs TRBV4-3 and TRBJ2-5; no clear D gene. Trimming stripped 2 bases from V and 7 bases from J, with 11 bases between. Germline V lookup: CDR1 LGHNA, CDR2 YSLEER. The CDR3 runs 13 residues. The CDR3 bases are TGCGCCAGCAGCCAATCCGGCGTGGGGACCCAGTACTTC. Encoded protein: CASSQSGVGTQYF.

This chain joins TRBV21-1 and TRBJ1-4. TRBV21-1 represents a pseudogene. CDR3 length: 14 residues. Written as DNA, the CDR3 is TGTGCCAGCAGCCAAGAGGGAACTAATGAAAAACTGTTTTTT. It specifies CASSQEGTNEKLFF.

Many counts were recorded for this clonotype. CDR3 loop: CASSLVGYGYTF. CDR3 DNA: TGTGCCAGCAGCTTAGTGGGGTATGGCTACACCTTC. The chain has TRBV7-2 and TRBJ1-2; D is undetermined. Trimming stripped 1 base from V and 5 bases from J, with 5 bases between. CDR3 size: 12 residues. Germline V gives CDR1 SGHTA, CDR2 FQGNSA.

The chain couples TRBV29-1 to TRBJ2-2, with 9 nucleotides matching TRBD2. The germline gives CDR1 SQVTM, CDR2 ANQGSEA. The CDR3 totals 17 residues. J gave up 7 bases and V 2 bases, and 14 bases lay outside the gene matches. The CDR3 protein is CSVERISRSGRNGELFF. CDR3 coding DNA: TGCAGCGTTGAACGGATCTCTCGTAGCGGGAGAAACGGGGAGCTGTTTTTT.

This chain uses TRBV10-1 with TRBJ1-2, with D perhaps matching TRBD1 (5 bases). The CDR3 runs to 14 residues. Trimming stripped 6 bases from V and 4 bases from J, with 15 bases between. Germline V gene lookup returns CDR1 WNHNN and CDR2 SYGVQD (reference sequence). This CDR3 is CASRDGADIYGYTF. Here the CDR3 DNA reads TGCGCCAGCAGGGACGGGGCGGACATCTATGGCTACACCTTC.

There are a few counts of this clonotype. The chain uses TRBV7-9 and TRBJ2-3; 8 nucleotides match TRBD2. CDR1 is SEHNR and CDR2 is FQNEAQ in the germline V gene (reference sequence). The junction had 9 bases not matched to a gene; V was cut back by 5 bases and J by 2 bases. There are 16 residues in the CDR3. The CDR3 loop reads CASSQAAGGPTDTQYF. CDR3 DNA: TGTGCCAGCAGCCAGGCTGCGGGGGGCCCCACAGATACGCAGTATTTT.

The sample holds a few counts of this clonotype. The CDR3 sequence: CASTETGSYNEQFF. The DNA for the CDR3 is TGTGCCAGCACCGAGACAGGGTCATACAATGAGCAGTTCTTC. The chain combines TRBV12-3 or TRBV12-4 with TRBJ2-1, with TRBD1 matching over 7 bases. The V segment lost 7 bases and the J segment 4 bases; nucleotides outside the gene matches: 7. CDR3 size: 14 residues.

In this sample, this clonotype turned up a few times. The chain couples TRBV5-1 to TRBJ2-3, with 7 bases that match TRBD1. Germline CDR1 SGHRS, CDR2 YFSETQ. The V and J ends lost 0 bases and 4 bases, in that order; junction bases with no gene match: 8. The CDR3 covers 16 residues. This CDR3 reads CASSLDNRGSSDTQYF. The CDR3 DNA reads as TGCGCCAGCAGCTTGGATAACAGGGGTTCTTCAGATACGCAGTATTTT.

The chain joins TRBV4-3 to TRBJ2-5, with 9 bases fitting TRBD1. V gave up 0 bases and J gave up 5 bases; unmatched junction bases: 7. The CDR3 contains 16 residues. CDR1 and CDR2 (germline): LGHNA, YSLEER. This chain's CDR3 is CASSQDVGQGGETQYF. The CDR3 DNA follows: TGCGCCAGCAGCCAAGACGTGGGACAGGGCGGGGAGACCCAGTACTTC.

Regarding this clonotype: This could be a read error, since a much larger clone is one nucleotide away. V gene TRBV7-2 combines with J gene TRBJ2-5, with 12 bases that match TRBD2. The CDR3 has 18 residues. CDR1 and CDR2 (germline): SGHTA, FQGNSA. The CDR3 DNA follows: TGTGCCAGCAGCTTAGGTGTGCTAGCGGGGGGGTTGCGAGAGGCCCAGTACTTC. It specifies CASSLGVLAGGLREAQYF.

The chain's CDR3 is CSATNRGPEGDTQYF. CDR3 DNA sequence: TGCAGTGCGACAAACAGGGGGCCCGAGGGGGATACGCAGTATTTT. This chain uses TRBV20-1 with TRBJ2-3; 9 bases match TRBD1. The CDR3 spans 15 residues. In germline, CDR1 is DFQATT, CDR2 SNEGSKA (reference sequence). Germline trimming cut 6 bases from V and 6 bases from J; bases unmatched to any gene: 13.

A few counts support this clonotype. One end of the junction varies from germline; a read error may be responsible. This chain links TRBV9 with TRBJ2-7; TRBD1 agrees at 8 bases. In germline, CDR1 is SGDLS, CDR2 YYNGEE. This CDR3 has 18 amino acids. CDR3 sequence reads: CVSSSPTSDRAGIYEQYF. The CDR3 region has the DNA TGTGTCAGCAGCTCCCCAACCTCGGACAGGGCAGGGATCTACGAGCAGTACTTC.

Only a few counts were recorded for this clonotype. The chain couples TRBV5-1 to TRBJ1-2; 8 nucleotides match TRBD1. The length of the CDR3 is 15 residues. V was clipped by 4 bases and J by 3 bases; unmatched bases: 8. Germline CDR1 reads SGHRS; CDR2 reads YFSETQ. The CDR3 reads CASSTNTGGDYGYTF. Here the CDR3 DNA reads TGCGCCAGCAGCACCAATACAGGGGGGGACTATGGCTACACCTTC.

The rearrangement joins TRBV20-1 to TRBJ1-1; 7 bases are shared with TRBD1. Trimming took 0 bases from V and 5 from J; bases not matched to a gene: 12. In germline, CDR1 is DFQATT, CDR2 SNEGSKA (reference sequence). CDR3 size: 16 residues. The CDR3 spells CSARDPRRQGGTEAFF. The CDR3 coding sequence is TGCAGTGCTAGAGACCCAAGACGACAGGGAGGGACTGAAGCTTTCTTT.

J is TRBJ2-3 and V is TRBV20-1, with 8 nucleotides matching TRBD2. V dropped 1 base and J dropped 2; count of bases not matched to a gene: 5. This CDR3 is 15 amino acids long. Germline V lookup: CDR1 DFQATT, CDR2 SNEGSKA (reference sequence). The CDR3 loop is CSARGAGGVTDTQYF. The CDR3 coding sequence is TGCAGTGCTAGAGGGGCGGGAGGAGTCACAGATACGCAGTATTTT.

V gene TRBV20-1 combines with J gene TRBJ2-3; TRBD2 might be the D (6 bases). The V end lost 5 bases, the J end lost 4 bases, and 28 bases lay between the germline ends. Germline V gene sequence: CDR1 DFQATT, CDR2 SNEGSKA (reference sequence). The CDR3 spans 18 residues. CDR3 nucleotide sequence: TGCAGTGCTTTCCATCCCCGGTCGGGCAGGGACTGGTCAGATACGCAGTATTTT. Encoded protein: CSAFHPRSGRDWSDTQYF.

With respect to this clonotype: This may arise from a read error, as a much more abundant clone is one base away. The chain couples TRBV20-1 to TRBJ2-1; D gene uncertain. The germline V gene encodes CDR1 DFQATT and CDR2 SNEGSKA (reference sequence). The CDR3 totals 14 residues. CDR3 in DNA: TGCAGTGCTAGTAGCCCCGGCTCCTACAATAAGCAGTTCTTC. Translated: CSASSPGSYNKQFF.

Turning to this clonotype: At one of its ends the junction is not consistent with the germline gene, which may arise from a read error. J is TRBJ2-7 and V is TRBV28; TRBD1 is a possible D gene (5 bases). CDR3 length: 13 residues. Per the germline V gene, CDR1 is MDHEN and CDR2 is SYDVKM. The CDR3 region has the DNA TGTGCCAGCACCCCGACAGATTACTACGGGCAGTACTTC. As protein: CASTPTDYYGQYF.

The chain joins TRBV7-9 to TRBJ2-1; perhaps TRBD2 as D (6 bases). From germline, CDR1 is SEHNR and CDR2 FQNEAQ (reference sequence). The V gene lost 3 bases and the J gene lost 3 bases, with 15 bases spanning the gap. This CDR3 has 16 amino acids. DNA of the CDR3: TGTGCCAGCAGCTTGAATAGCGGATTCCTCTACAATGAGCAGTTCTTC. Translation: CASSLNSGFLYNEQFF. Together with reference TRBV7-9 and TRBJ2-1, the CDR3 gives the full variable domain: DTGVSQNPRHKITKRGQNVTFRCDPISEHNRLYWYRQTLGQGPEFLTYFQNEAQLEKSRLLSDRFSAERPKGSFSTLEIQRTEQGDSAMYLCASSLNSGFLYNEQFFGPGTRLTVL.